This T cell receptor beta chain was found in a study of PD-1 blockade in classical Hodgkin lymphoma (dated by TCRdb to about 2020). With regard to the full study: Nivolumab dosing was 3 mg/kg intravenously every 2 weeks, continuing until either disease progression or unacceptable toxicity. The study used CyTOF and TCR beta sequencing to define a peripheral blood immune signature of response to PD-1 blockade in classical Hodgkin lymphoma.

What the research found in general, with its limitations: Patients starting nivolumab less than 1 year after ASCT had lower diversity and were excluded from later analyses to avoid confounding by immune reconstitution. CD4+ but not CD8+ TCR diversity rose significantly by C4D1 (p=0.0027 vs p=0.16), most apparent in complete responders (p=0.02). The study covered only a single clinical trial cohort, and the causes of the repertoire differences, possibly disease activity or prior therapy, were still not defined. Newly diagnosed patients were reported to have lower baseline TCR diversity than healthy donors, and relapsed/refractory patients were reported to have lower baseline TCR diversity still. Trial patients achieving complete response had baseline diversity similar to newly diagnosed patients, whereas partial responders and progressors had significantly lower diversity.

According to the study, the label for this sample's time point signals: cycle 2 day 1 (C2D1) of nivolumab. Every trial patient had relapsed after autologous stem cell transplantation, and cohorts A, B and C differed in prior brentuximab vedotin exposure. The trial cohort was composed of over 50 patients with relapsed/refractory classical Hodgkin lymphoma, for whom complete response, partial response or progressive disease was recorded as best overall response. In the multi-cohort phase II CheckMate 205 trial, trial patients received single-agent nivolumab. An independent review committee assessed best overall response by applying the 2007 International Working Group response criteria. Trial PBMCs were obtained immediately prior to nivolumab initiation (C1D1) and on therapy at cycle 2 day 1 and cycle 4 day 1. Peripheral blood was collected in 8 mL Vacutainer Cell Preparation Tubes, from which PBMCs were isolated by centrifugation and then cryopreserved.

Spanning cysteine to phenylalanine, the CDR3 consists of 13 amino acids. Only the CDR3 part of the read is kept: 39 bases, read in frame from the first base. V and J are truncated by 6 bases and 2 bases respectively, leaving an intervening sequence of 8 bases. As encoded in the germline V gene, CDR1 is SNHLY while CDR2 is FYNNEI. Remarks on this clone: Which antigen it targets is not known. Base qualities are not at hand, and no much larger clone is one base apart.

Genomic DNA was extracted with the Qiagen DNeasy kit from unsorted PBMCs and from negatively selected CD4+ and CD8+ fractions. Amplification of TCR beta CDR3 regions was done by immunoSEQ multiplex PCR with primers that anneal to V and J segments. Amplification bias was minimized using a synthetic immune receptor repertoire, and residual bias was removed computationally after sequencing. In the paper's pipeline: Repertoire diversity was quantified as the Shannon entropy index using custom Python scripts. The unsorted, CD4+ and CD8+ repertoires were each analyzed separately, with the exception of combined analyses, where CD4+ and CD8+ sequences were merged in silico. A clone counted as expanded when the clone's frequency after treatment rose at least 2-fold relative to C1D1, and clones undetected at baseline were given a pseudocount of 0.5. Singleton clones were defined as clones with 0 or 1 copy at C1D1, and non-singleton clones were defined as clones with 2 or more copies. Clones expanded in unsorted samples were labelled as CD4+, CD8+ or unknown by matching protein sequences in sorted samples from the same patient. Diversity changes from C1D1 to C4D1 were tested in paired samples using Wilcoxon tests. This is the immuneACCESS table as TCRdb keeps it, with only in-frame sequences that have V and J called. A part of the clones is gone; compared with another copy, unresolved V genes explain less than half, and the rest is unexplained. The V and J calls and clone size are taken from that table; D and trimming were inferred from the DNA. This sample holds approximately 59,000 clones; under 95% were observed only once. Jointly, the top ten make up about 10% of the sample.

This clonotype was sampled from a human donor with classical Hodgkin lymphoma. The V and J segments used are TRBV2 and TRBJ2-4; no D gene is confidently identified. This sample comprised peripheral blood mononuclear cells (PBMCs), obtained before the second cycle of nivolumab. The DNA sequence is given as TGTGCCAGCAGCGCCCTGACCAAAAACATTCAGTACTTC. It specifies CASSALTKNIQYF.